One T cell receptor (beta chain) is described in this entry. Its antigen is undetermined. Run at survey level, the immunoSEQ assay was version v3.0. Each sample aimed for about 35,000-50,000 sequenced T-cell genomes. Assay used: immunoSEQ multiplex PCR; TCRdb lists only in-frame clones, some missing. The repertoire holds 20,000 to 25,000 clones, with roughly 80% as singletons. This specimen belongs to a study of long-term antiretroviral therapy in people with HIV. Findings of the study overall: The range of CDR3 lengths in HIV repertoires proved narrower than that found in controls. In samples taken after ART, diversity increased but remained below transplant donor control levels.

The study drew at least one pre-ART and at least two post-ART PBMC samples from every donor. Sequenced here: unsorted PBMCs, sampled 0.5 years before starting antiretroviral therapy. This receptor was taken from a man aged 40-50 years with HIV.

CDR3: CASSPGGNTIYF. In nucleotides, the CDR3 is TGTGCCAGCAGCCCCGGGGGAAACACCATATATTTT. The chain joins TRBV11-2 to TRBJ1-3; D is unclear. Looked up from germline, CDR1 is SGHAT and CDR2 is FQNNGV. The V and J ends lost 5 bases and 4 bases respectively, with 6 bases between them. The CDR3 consists of 12 residues.